The 26 T cell receptor beta chains presented below share a single source sample, sequenced in a study of CD8 T cells in Susac syndrome. With random hexamers, roughly 0.5 to 1 ug RNA was reverse transcribed. TCRdb independently ran MiXCR on the immunoSEQ multiplex PCR reads; one entry per CDR3 protein. The sample holds over 150,000 distinct CDR3 sequences, approximately 93% seen once. Sequencing was performed on CD4+ T cells from PBMCs. The receptors originated from a human donor with multiple sclerosis.

The chain couples TRBV28 to TRBJ2-7, with D maybe TRBD1 (5 bases). This CDR3 has 12 residues. V was shortened by 10 bases and J by 2 bases, with 12 bases between the two germline ends. Germline V gene data show CDR1 as MDHEN and CDR2 as SYDVKM. CDR3 region: CATRQPPYEQYF. The CDR3 nucleotides read TGTGCCACCAGACAGCCGCCCTACGAGCAGTACTTC.

The genes are TRBV20-1 and TRBJ1-5; 8 positions agree with TRBD1. CDR1 and CDR2 (germline): DFQATT, SNEGSKA (reference sequence). CDR3 length: 17 amino acids. V lost 3 bases and J lost 7; bases outside the gene matches: 17. The CDR3 DNA is TGCAGTGCTAGTCGGGGACAGGCTTTTACGTCTCGACAGCCCCAGCATTTT. It encodes CSASRGQAFTSRQPQHF.

The chain has TRBV19 and TRBJ2-7; 8 bases are a match to TRBD1. In germline, CDR1 is LNHDA, CDR2 SQIVND (reference sequence). Losses at the gene ends were 5 bases for V and 3 bases for J; bases not matched to a gene: 6. The CDR3 is 14 residues long. The DNA for the CDR3 is TGTGCCAGTAGTGTTAACAGGGGGAGCTACGAGCAGTACTTC. Amino acid sequence: CASSVNRGSYEQYF.

The rearrangement uses TRBV4-2 and TRBJ2-1; the match to TRBD2 covers 10 bases. This CDR3 is 20 amino acids long. Germline trimming cut 1 base from V and 0 bases from J; bases unmatched to any gene: 12. Germline values: CDR1 LGHNA, CDR2 YNFKEQ. CDR3 bases: TGTGCCAGCAGCCAAGTAGTTTCCAGCGGGGGGGACAGCTCCTACAATGAGCAGTTCTTC. Translation: CASSQVVSSGGDSSYNEQFF.

V gene TRBV10-3 combines with J gene TRBJ2-1; D not certain. This CDR3 has 12 amino acids. Trimming took off 5 bases at V and 5 bases at J, with 7 bases between the two ends. Germline CDR1 reads ENHRY; CDR2 reads SYGVKD. The CDR3 nucleotides read TGTGCCATCAGTAGTGCTGACAATGAGCAGTTCTTC. Encoded protein: CAISSADNEQFF.

The chain couples TRBV7-3 to TRBJ2-5; TRBD2 matches 10 bases. Looked up from germline, CDR1 is SGHTA and CDR2 is FQGTGA. The CDR3 is 15 amino acids. Germline trimming cut 3 bases from V and 2 bases from J; bases unmatched to any gene: 3. This CDR3 reads CASSLGLASQETQYF. The CDR3 nucleotides read TGTGCCAGCAGCTTGGGACTAGCGTCACAAGAGACCCAGTACTTC. Full variable domain (outside the CDR3, taken from reference TRBV7-3 and TRBJ2-5): GAGVSQTPSNKVTEKGKYVELRCDPISGHTALYWYRQSLGQGPEFLIYFQGTGAADDSGLPNDRFFAVRPEGSVSTLKIQRTERGDSAVYLCASSLGLASQETQYFGPGTRLLVL.

The CDR3 region is CASSREGVYEQYF. CDR3 nucleotides: TGTGCCAGCAGCCGGGAGGGGGTTTACGAGCAGTACTTC. The chain combines TRBV6-5 with TRBJ2-7; 8 positions match TRBD2. The germline gives CDR1 MNHEY, CDR2 SVGAGI. Unmatched junction bases numbered 5, after V lost 6 bases and J lost 4 bases. The CDR3 is made up of 13 amino acids.

The CDR3 region is CASSQATGALTYGYTF. The DNA for the CDR3 is TGTGCCAGCAGCCAAGCCACGGGGGCGCTAACCTATGGCTACACCTTC. V and J are TRBV3-1 and TRBJ1-2; D possibly corresponds to TRBD1 (6 bases). The CDR3 runs to 16 residues. V lost 1 base and J 4 bases, leaving 16 bases between the germline ends. Germline CDR1 LGHDT, CDR2 YNNKEL (reference sequence).

The V and J genes are TRBV19 and TRBJ1-2; D unresolved. The CDR3 has 13 amino acids. V gave up 3 bases and J gave up 7 bases, with 12 bases separating them. CDR1 is LNHDA and CDR2 is SQIVND in the germline V gene (reference sequence). The CDR3 DNA follows: TGTGCCAGTAGTATCGAGGAGAAGCGTGGCTACACCTTC. This translates into CASSIEEKRGYTF.

This chain links TRBV20-1 with TRBJ1-4; D not certain. Germline assignment: CDR1 DFQATT and CDR2 SNEGSKA (reference sequence). Trimming pared 0 bases from V and 8 bases from J, leaving 10 bases between. The CDR3 is 13 amino acids. The CDR3 is CSARDNTVEKLFF. CDR3 DNA sequence: TGCAGTGCTAGAGATAATACAGTGGAAAAACTGTTTTTT.

This clonotype was counted a single time. The gene calls are TRBV5-6 and TRBJ2-1; the D is unclear. Germline-derived CDR1 and CDR2 are SGHDT and YYEEEE. The CDR3 contains 13 residues. The V gene lost 0 bases and the J gene lost 6 bases, with 7 bases spanning the gap. The CDR3 region is CASSLVSSNEQFF. In nucleotides, the CDR3 is TGTGCCAGCAGCTTGGTTAGTTCCAATGAGCAGTTCTTC.

This rearrangement joins TRBV20-1 to TRBJ2-5, with TRBD2 identical over 8 bases. In germline, CDR1 is DFQATT, CDR2 SNEGSKA (reference sequence). The CDR3 consists of 14 residues. The J segment lost 7 bases and the V segment lost 1 base, leaving 8 bases of the junction unmatched. The CDR3 region has the DNA TGCAGTGCTAGAGCTCAGACTAGCGAAGGGACCCAGTACTTC. Its protein product is CSARAQTSEGTQYF.

This sequence joins TRBV9 and TRBJ2-7; possible D gene TRBD1, 5 bases. The CDR3 is 14 amino acids. Germline V gives CDR1 SGDLS, CDR2 YYNGEE. V was shortened by 0 bases and J by 5 bases, with 12 bases between the two germline ends. CDR3 DNA: TGTGCCAGCAGCGTAGGACAGCCTTACGACGAGCAGTACTTC. Amino acids: CASSVGQPYDEQYF.

This rearrangement joins TRBV28 to TRBJ2-7, with 9 nucleotides matching TRBD2. CDR1 and CDR2 from the germline V gene are MDHEN and SYDVKM. V gave up 5 bases and J gave up 1 base; unmatched junction bases: 6. This CDR3 region has 15 residues. For the CDR3, the DNA is TGTGCCAGCAGTCCCCCAGCGGGGGGTTCCTACGAGCAGTACTTC. Its protein product is CASSPPAGGSYEQYF.

This clonotype was recorded once. V gene TRBV6-5 combines with J gene TRBJ2-1, with D perhaps assigned TRBD1 or TRBD2 (5 bases each). The CDR3 contains 12 residues. The V gene's germline CDR1 is MNHEY and CDR2 SVGAGI. The ends were cut back, 1 base at V and 9 bases at J, with 7 bases in the middle. CDR3 coding DNA: TGTGCCAGCAGTTACTTTGGGGGTGAGCAGTTCTTC. Protein sequence: CASSYFGGEQFF.

V and J are TRBV28 and TRBJ1-1; D is undetermined. The CDR3 length is 14 residues. CDR1 MDHEN and CDR2 SYDVKM come from the germline V gene. Trimming took 7 bases from V and 3 from J, leaving 15 bases between them. CDR3 sequence reads: CASKEWQKDTEAFF. DNA of the CDR3: TGTGCCAGCAAGGAGTGGCAGAAAGACACTGAAGCTTTCTTT.

The J gene is TRBJ2-4, the V gene TRBV4-1; D may be TRBD2 (5 bases). There are 16 residues in the CDR3. Looked up from germline, CDR1 is MGHRA and CDR2 is YSYEKL. V dropped 4 bases and J dropped 0 bases, with 13 bases sitting between them. The CDR3 here is CASSPQAVLAKNIQYF. As DNA, the CDR3 is TGCGCCAGCAGCCCACAAGCGGTACTAGCCAAAAACATTCAGTACTTC.

This clonotype was detected once. The chain combines TRBV18 with TRBJ1-1; D unresolved. Trimming removed 3 bases from V and 3 bases from J, with 11 bases in between. Germline V gene lookup returns CDR1 KGHSH and CDR2 LQKENI. The CDR3 totals 14 residues. CDR3 region: CASSPTNGDTEAFF. CDR3 DNA sequence: TGTGCCAGCTCACCGACTAACGGGGACACTGAAGCTTTCTTT.

V and J are TRBV6-1 and TRBJ1-1; 9 bases are shared with TRBD1. The CDR3 consists of 15 residues. After removal of 6 bases from V and 1 base from J, the junction contained 6 bases not matched to a gene. Germline CDR1 MNHNS, CDR2 SASEGT. CDR3 bases: TGTGCCAGCAGATCCGGACAGGGGAAGAACACTGAAGCTTTCTTT. It is translated as CASRSGQGKNTEAFF.

The J gene is TRBJ2-5, the V gene TRBV30; the match to TRBD2 covers 10 bases. CDR3 length: 14 residues. CDR1 and CDR2 from the germline V gene are GTSNPN and SVGIG (reference sequence). V dropped 1 base and J dropped 5; count of bases not matched to a gene: 4. The CDR3 region has the DNA TGTGCCTGGAGTGCCGGACTAGCGGCGGAGACCCAGTACTTC. Translation gives CAWSAGLAAETQYF.

J is TRBJ2-5 and V is TRBV12-3 or TRBV12-4; the match to TRBD1 covers 10 bases. Trimming took 0 bases from V and 1 from J; bases not matched to a gene: 2. There are 16 residues in the CDR3. The CDR3 loop reads CASSLARTGGQETQYF. The CDR3 DNA reads TGTGCCAGCAGTTTAGCACGGACAGGGGGCCAAGAGACCCAGTACTTC.

The chain joins TRBV20-1 to TRBJ2-1; possible D gene TRBD2, 6 bases. CDR1 is DFQATT, CDR2 SNEGSKA, per germline (reference sequence). The germline V and J ends were trimmed by 7 bases and 0 bases, with 13 bases remaining between them. The CDR3 sequence is 14 residues long. This chain's CDR3 is CSGRARSSYNEQFF. CDR3 sequence (DNA): TGCAGTGGGAGGGCGCGGAGCTCCTACAATGAGCAGTTCTTC.

The genes are TRBV20-1 and TRBJ1-4; TRBD1 might be the D (5 bases). The V gene lost 2 bases and the J gene lost 15 bases, with 10 bases spanning the gap. The CDR3 runs 10 residues. From germline, CDR1 is DFQATT and CDR2 SNEGSKA (reference sequence). CDR3 nucleotides: TGCAGTGCTAGAAAGGACACCTTGTTTTTT. Protein: CSARKDTLFF.

This clonotype was seen only once. V gene TRBV12-3 or TRBV12-4 combines with J gene TRBJ2-5; 7 bases agree with TRBD1. The V gene end was trimmed by 6 bases and the J gene end by 5 bases; junction bases not matched to a gene: 6. This CDR3 contains 13 residues. The CDR3 is CASSKTGQETQYF. The CDR3, as DNA: TGTGCCAGCAGCAAGACAGGGCAGGAGACCCAGTACTTC.

The chain carries TRBV9 and TRBJ2-5; D ambiguous. Per the germline V gene, CDR1 is SGDLS and CDR2 is YYNGEE. Trimming cost V 0 bases and J 5 bases, with 8 bases left between them. The CDR3 consists of 13 residues. CDR3 DNA sequence: TGTGCCAGCAGCGTAGCTGGCGGTGAGACCCAGTACTTC. Its translation is CASSVAGGETQYF. Filled out from reference TRBV9 and TRBJ2-5, the complete variable domain reads DSGVTQTPKHLITATGQRVTLRCSPRSGDLSVYWYQQSLDQGLQFLIQYYNGEERAKGNILERFSAQQFPDLHSELNLSSLELGDSALYFCASSVAGGETQYFGPGTRLLVL.

The chain joins TRBV6-1 to TRBJ1-2; TRBD1 is a possible D gene (5 bases). V dropped 7 bases and J dropped 4 bases, with 16 bases sitting between them. Germline V gene lookup returns CDR1 MNHNS and CDR2 SASEGT. This CDR3 is 14 amino acids long. Written as DNA, the CDR3 is TGTGCCAGCACCGCGGAGGGGAGCGCCTATGGCTACACCTTC. Translating gives CASTAEGSAYGYTF.